This T cell receptor beta chain stems from a study of cytomegalovirus exposure and HLA in healthy donors. Study in general: There were 300 to 400 genotyped donors. Of these, 81% fell in the genetic ancestry cluster associated with self-reported Caucasian donors. Findings and limits, study-wide: In a later analysis, TCR beta V- and J-gene trimming was associated with a missense DCLRE1C variant.

Of note for this clone: What it binds is unknown.

Germline V gives CDR1 SGHTA, CDR2 FQGNSA. Trimming left V 4 bases short and J 0 bases short, with 7 bases between. The CDR3 runs 13 residues. In the PCR, 60 Vbeta and 13 Jbeta primers were used. Measured with immunoSEQ multiplex PCR; TCRdb has only the in-frame clones, and not every one. Of about 130,000 clones listed, about four fifths are singletons. Nominally healthy donors were sampled, though unrecorded immune exposures were likely. The chain carries TRBV7-2 and TRBJ2-7; TRBD2 is a possible D gene (5 bases). This clonotype was sampled from a woman in her 40s in good health and CMV-seropositive. The sample consisted of PBMCs. The CDR3 nucleotides read TGTGCCAGCAGCTCCGGAGGCTCCTACGAGCAGTACTTC. Translation: CASSSGGSYEQYF.